This T cell receptor (beta chain) was obtained from a study of blood T cells in healthy people across ages. The study's findings and limits: Estimates drawn from one million T cells were deemed to understate diversity. Roughly linear declines in TCR beta diversity per million T cells occurred with age.

Next came a second PCR, run for about 6 to 11 cycles, which used a sample-barcoded 5' primer along with a J-beta primer mix. Through a template-switch adaptor with 12 random nucleotides, each cDNA molecule received a tag. TCRdb itself ran the 5' RACE reads through MiXCR, one entry per CDR3 protein. The sample contains about 1.5 million distinct CDR3 sequences, around 40% of which appear only once. Regarding this clonotype: Its antigen is unidentified.

The length of the CDR3 is 16 residues. The V gene lost 0 bases and the J gene lost 6 bases, with 17 bases spanning the gap. CDR1 SEHNR and CDR2 FQNEAQ come from the germline V gene (reference sequence). Per sample, a minimum of 6.5 million PBMCs were isolated. The chain is built from TRBV7-9 and TRBJ1-2, with D hard to call. The TCR sequence derives from a woman aged 18-30 years in good health. What was sequenced was blood. CDR3 sequence (DNA): TGTGCCAGCAGCTTAGCGGTTATGGAGGGAGTCCATGGCTACACCTTC. It encodes CASSLAVMEGVHGYTF.